These T cell receptor beta chains were read from a single sample in a study of T cell responses to AZD1222 COVID-19 vaccine. The repertoire was sequenced with immunoSEQ multiplex PCR; TCRdb's copy has only in-frame clones and lacks some. This table has over 95,000 clones, roughly nine tenths appearing once. The sequencing here drew on peripheral blood, taken on day 0 of AZD1222 vaccination. These receptors were taken from an adult in good health. Each CDR3 is given without its conserved first and last residue. The D gene is left open where the match is weak.

>TRBV5-1|TRBD2
ASSLTSGNNEQF
>TRBV5-5|TRBD1
ASSLVRTGTGNTIY
>TRBV19|NA
ASTSPPGGYGYT
>TRBV4-3|TRBD2
ASSRHIGGGTSGRYNEQF
>TRBV7-9|NA
ASSLDKGDGYGYT
>TRBV4-3|NA
ASSQGQLKTEAF
>TRBV9|TRBD1
ASTKGTGLSNNEKLF
>TRBV4-3|TRBD1
ASSQDLGQNYEQY
>TRBV6-5|NA
ASRPTGTNYGYT
>TRBV28|NA
ASSMDSIETQY
>TRBV19|TRBD1
ASSIQGAGDTEAF
>TRBV5-5|NA
ASSRGETEAF
>TRBV7-6|NA
ASSLFSYNEQF
>TRBV9|NA
ASSVALLGHEQY
>TRBV5-1|NA
ASRYGVNTEAF
>TRBV12-3/TRBV12-4|NA
AIRQDPLYGYT
>TRBV5-1|TRBD2
ASSLIREAYNEQF
>TRBV18|NA
ASSSEDRNTIY
>TRBV7-6|NA
ASSLKGGTEAF
>TRBV3-1/TRBV3-2|NA
ASSQESSGNYGYT
>TRBV5-5|TRBD2
ASGSAGETYEQY
>TRBV19|NA
ASSIKPGGVGTGELF
>TRBV13|NA
ASSFYDTYTEAF
>TRBV5-1|TRBD1
ASSSGQGAGNTIY